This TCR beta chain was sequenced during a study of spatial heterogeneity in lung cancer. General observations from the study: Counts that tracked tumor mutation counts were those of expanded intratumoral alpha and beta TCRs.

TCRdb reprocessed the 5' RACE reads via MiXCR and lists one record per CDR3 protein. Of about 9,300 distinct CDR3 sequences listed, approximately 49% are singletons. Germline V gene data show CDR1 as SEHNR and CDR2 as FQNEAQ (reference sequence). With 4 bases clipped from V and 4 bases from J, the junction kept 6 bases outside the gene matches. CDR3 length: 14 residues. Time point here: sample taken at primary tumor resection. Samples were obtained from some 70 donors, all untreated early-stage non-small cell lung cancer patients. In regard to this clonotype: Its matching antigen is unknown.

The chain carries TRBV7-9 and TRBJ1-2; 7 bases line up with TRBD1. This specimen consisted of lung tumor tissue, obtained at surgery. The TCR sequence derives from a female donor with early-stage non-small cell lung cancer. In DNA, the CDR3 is TGTGCCAGCAGCTCGGGGACAGAGGTCTATGGCTACACCTTC. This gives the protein CASSSGTEVYGYTF. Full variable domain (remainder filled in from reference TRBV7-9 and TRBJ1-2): DTGVSQNPRHKITKRGQNVTFRCDPISEHNRLYWYRQTLGQGPEFLTYFQNEAQLEKSRLLSDRFSAERPKGSFSTLEIQRTEQGDSAMYLCASSSGTEVYGYTFGSGTRLTVV.